This TCR beta chain was sequenced in a study of blood T cell repertoires in COVID-19. Study overall: The United States, Italy and Spain supplied acute and convalescent COVID-19 samples.

Seattle's cohort entered during active infection and was followed longitudinally. This clone has only a few counts. Authors' processing steps: Using reference gene primer amplification, nucleated cell counts were estimated. Method: immunoSEQ multiplex PCR; TCRdb's copy keeps in-frame clones and lacks some. Clonal size and the V and J genes are those of that table, whereas D and trimming came from the DNA. The sample consists of under 65,000 clones, roughly 87% of them appearing once. V was pared by 6 bases and J by 8 bases, with 2 bases of the junction left unmatched. Germline CDR1 SNHLY, CDR2 FYNNEI. The CDR3 has 11 residues.

Sequenced: peripheral blood. The clonotype was recovered from a woman at least 80 years old with COVID-19, enrolled during active disease. The rearrangement joins TRBV2 to TRBJ1-2, with 8 bases that match TRBD1. Written as DNA, the CDR3 is TGTGCCAGCAGCGACAGGGGCGGCTACACCTTC. Residues: CASSDRGGYTF. The entire variable domain, with the rest obtained from reference TRBV2 and TRBJ1-2, is as follows: EPEVTQTPSHQVTQMGQEVILRCVPISNHLYFYWYRQILGQKVEFLVSFYNNEISEKSEIFDDQFSVERPDGSNFTLKIRSTKLEDSAMYFCASSDRGGYTFGSGTRLTVV.